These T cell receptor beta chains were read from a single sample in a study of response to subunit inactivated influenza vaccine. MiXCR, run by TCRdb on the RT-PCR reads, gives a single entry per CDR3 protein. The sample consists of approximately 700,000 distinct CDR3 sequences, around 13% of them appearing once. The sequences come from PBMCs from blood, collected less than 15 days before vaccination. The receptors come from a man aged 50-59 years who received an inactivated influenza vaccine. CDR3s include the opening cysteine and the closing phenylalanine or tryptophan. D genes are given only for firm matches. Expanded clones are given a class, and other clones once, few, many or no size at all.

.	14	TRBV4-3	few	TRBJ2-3	CASSQEAHTDTQYF	TGCGCCAGCAGCCAAGAGGCCCACACAGATACGCAGTATTTT
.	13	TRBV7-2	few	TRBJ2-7	CASSLRGNREQYF	TGTGCCAGCAGCTTACGGGGAAACAGGGAGCAGTACTTC
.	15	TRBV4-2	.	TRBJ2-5	CASSQEVAAQETQYF	TGTGCCAGCAGCCAAGAGGTAGCGGCCCAAGAGACCCAGTACTTC
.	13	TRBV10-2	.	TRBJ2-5	CASSESVAETQYF	TGCGCCAGCAGTGAGTCGGTAGCGGAGACCCAGTACTTC
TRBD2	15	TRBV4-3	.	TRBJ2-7	CASSLGRGGAYEQYF	TGCGCCAGCAGCCTCGGGCGGGGGGGCGCCTACGAGCAGTACTTC
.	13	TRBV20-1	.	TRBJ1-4	CSARHLLEEKLFF	TGCAGTGCTAGACACTTGTTGGAAGAAAAACTGTTTTTT
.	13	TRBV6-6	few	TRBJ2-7	CASSYERAYEQYF	TGTGCCAGCAGTTACGAAAGAGCCTACGAGCAGTACTTC
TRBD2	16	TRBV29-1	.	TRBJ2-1	CSVEPGLAEDYNEQFF	TGCAGCGTTGAACCCGGACTAGCGGAAGACTACAATGAGCAGTTCTTC
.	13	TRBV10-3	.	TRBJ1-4	CAISDSSNEKLFF	TGTGCCATCAGTGACAGTTCTAATGAAAAACTGTTTTTT
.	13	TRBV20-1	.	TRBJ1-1	CSRLQGQNTEAFF	TGCAGCCGGTTACAGGGCCAGAACACTGAAGCTTTCTTT
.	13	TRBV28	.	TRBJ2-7	CASSGRYPYEQYF	TGTGCCAGCAGTGGGAGATACCCCTACGAGCAGTACTTC
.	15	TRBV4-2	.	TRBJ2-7	CASSQDHGGNYEQYF	TGTGCCAGCAGCCAAGATCACGGAGGAAACTACGAGCAGTACTTC
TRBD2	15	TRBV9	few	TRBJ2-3	CASSDSGGAPDTQYF	TGTGCCAGCAGCGATAGCGGGGGGGCCCCAGATACGCAGTATTTT
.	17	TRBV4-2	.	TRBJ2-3	CASSQGLRSDRTDTQYF	TGTGCCAGCAGCCAGGGTCTTCGTAGCGACCGCACAGATACGCAGTATTTT